This passage covers 20 T cell receptor beta chains from one sample sequenced in a study of blood T cell repertoires in COVID-19. Here immunoSEQ multiplex PCR was the method, and the copy in TCRdb shows in-frame clones only, minus some. The sample records around 86,000 clones, around 86% being singletons. Material: peripheral blood. The receptors originated from a woman older than 75 with acute or convalescent COVID-19.

The V gene is TRBV30, the J gene TRBJ2-7; weak D call: TRBD1 (6 bases). The CDR3 is 12 amino acids. Trimming took 4 bases from V and 2 from J, leaving 9 bases between them. Germline V gives CDR1 GTSNPN, CDR2 SVGIG (reference sequence). The CDR3 protein is CAWKGTTYEQYF. The DNA of the CDR3 is TGTGCCTGGAAAGGGACAACCTACGAGCAGTACTTC. Based on the CDR3 plus reference TRBV30 and TRBJ2-7, the full variable domain is SQTIHQWPATLVQPVGSPLSLECTVEGTSNPNLYWYRQAAGRGLQLLFYSVGIGQISSEVPQNLSASRPQDRQFILSSKKLLLSDSGFYLCAWKGTTYEQYFGPGTRLTVT.

This CDR3 is CASSSSYRNGQETQYF. For the CDR3, the DNA is TGTGCCAGCAGCTCCTCATACAGGAACGGGCAAGAGACCCAGTACTTC. This rearrangement joins TRBV7-8 to TRBJ2-5; D is perhaps TRBD1 (5 bases). CDR1 is SGHVS and CDR2 is FQNEAQ in the germline V gene. V was pared by 4 bases and J by 2 bases, with 17 bases between. This CDR3 spans 16 amino acids.

This rearrangement joins TRBV27 to TRBJ2-7, with D unclear. Looked up from germline, CDR1 is MNHEY and CDR2 is SMNVEV (reference sequence). The CDR3 length is 14 residues. V lost 3 bases and J lost 4, with 13 bases in between. This CDR3 reads CASSLYGVRYEQYF. In DNA, the CDR3 is TGTGCCAGCAGTTTGTATGGAGTAAGGTACGAGCAGTACTTC.

The chain couples TRBV23-1 to TRBJ1-2, with 8 bases fitting TRBD1. Being an ORF, TRBV23-1 has a function that is uncertain. CDR3 size: 14 residues. The V gene end was trimmed by 2 bases and the J gene end by 4 bases; junction bases not matched to a gene: 3. The DNA for the CDR3 is TGCGCCAGCAGTCAAGGACAGGGCTTCTATGGCTACACCTTC. Its protein product is CASSQGQGFYGYTF.

V is TRBV29-1 and J is TRBJ2-7; D is uncertain. Trimming pared 4 bases from V and 3 bases from J, leaving 7 bases between. The germline gives CDR1 SQVTM, CDR2 ANQGSEA. This CDR3 comprises 11 residues. The CDR3 nucleotides read TGCAGCGTTGTCCTCAGCTACGAGCAGTACTTC. This encodes CSVVLSYEQYF.

This chain connects TRBV19 to TRBJ2-1, with a weak D call TRBD2 (6 bases). V lost 4 bases and J lost 3, with 16 bases in between. Germline CDR1 and CDR2: LNHDA and SQIVND (reference sequence). The CDR3 loop spans 16 amino acids. Here the CDR3 DNA reads TGTGCCAGTAGTAGCCCCGGGGGACCATACTACAATGAGCAGTTCTTC. Translating it yields CASSSPGGPYYNEQFF.

V usage is TRBV5-8 and J usage is TRBJ1-2, with D possibly TRBD1 on 6 matching bases. The V end was cut by 2 bases, the J end by 2 bases, with 16 bases between. CDR1 SGHTS and CDR2 YDEGEE come from the germline V gene. This CDR3 spans 16 amino acids. The chain's CDR3 is CASSFLSGQRNYGYTF. CDR3 sequence (DNA): TGTGCCAGCAGCTTCCTCTCCGGACAGAGAAACTATGGCTACACCTTC.

The J gene is TRBJ1-5, the V gene TRBV28; 9 bases match TRBD1. This CDR3 is 14 amino acids long. The trim removed 4 bases at V and 4 bases at J, leaving 2 bases unmatched. CDR1 MDHEN and CDR2 SYDVKM come from the germline V gene. This CDR3 is CASSSGQGNQPQHF. The CDR3 region has the DNA TGTGCCAGCAGTTCAGGACAGGGGAATCAGCCCCAGCATTTT.

The chain recombines TRBV11-2 with TRBJ2-1; weak D call: TRBD2 (6 bases). Germline loops: CDR1 SGHAT, CDR2 FQNNGV. Trimming cost V 4 bases and J 5 bases, with 24 bases left between them. The CDR3 sequence is 18 residues long. The DNA of the CDR3 is TGTGCCAGCAGCTCCAGGAGGGGACTCCCAGCCACCCACAATGAGCAGTTCTTC. Protein: CASSSRRGLPATHNEQFF.

The gene calls are TRBV2 and TRBJ2-1; D is possibly TRBD2 (6 bases). V dropped 6 bases and J dropped 12 bases, with 21 bases sitting between them. The CDR3 is 14 amino acids. CDR1 SNHLY and CDR2 FYNNEI come from the germline V gene. The CDR3 protein is CASRGTGTPDRQFF. Written as DNA, the CDR3 is TGTGCCAGCAGGGGAACCGGGACTCCCGACCGGCAGTTCTTC. Looking up the rest from reference TRBV2 and TRBJ2-1 gives the full variable domain: EPEVTQTPSHQVTQMGQEVILRCVPISNHLYFYWYRQILGQKVEFLVSFYNNEISEKSEIFDDQFSVERPDGSNFTLKIRSTKLEDSAMYFCASRGTGTPDRQFFGPGTRLTVL.

This sequence joins TRBV4-3 and TRBJ2-3; maybe TRBD2 (5 bases). The CDR3 length is 17 residues. Trimming removed 0 bases from V and 1 base from J, with 14 bases in between. The germline gives CDR1 LGHNA, CDR2 YSLEER. This chain's CDR3 is CASSQDIKEVGTDTQYF. In nucleotides, the CDR3 is TGCGCCAGCAGCCAAGATATCAAGGAGGTGGGCACAGATACGCAGTATTTT.

The chain employs TRBV3-1 (or the pseudogene TRBV3-2) and TRBJ1-3; D might be TRBD1 (5 bases). Trimming took 4 bases from V and 7 from J, leaving 17 bases between them. In germline, CDR1 is LGHDT, CDR2 YNNKEL (reference sequence). This CDR3 spans 15 amino acids. The CDR3 DNA reads as TGTGCCAGCAGCCCGACCTGGGGGGTTGAGAACACCATATATTTT. It encodes CASSPTWGVENTIYF.

This clone was recorded once. The V call is TRBV5-6, the J call TRBJ1-2, with 8 bases fitting TRBD1. Germline values: CDR1 SGHDT, CDR2 YYEEEE. J lost 2 bases, V lost 1 base, and 4 bases had no gene match. The CDR3 totals 15 residues. The CDR3 reads CASSLIHRGNYGYTF. The DNA of the CDR3 is TGTGCCAGCAGCTTGATCCACAGGGGGAACTATGGCTACACCTTC.

The chain couples TRBV27 to TRBJ2-5, with D perhaps matching TRBD2 (6 bases). V was pared by 6 bases and J by 3 bases, with 11 bases between. Germline CDR1 is MNHEY and CDR2 is SMNVEV (reference sequence). This CDR3 contains 13 residues. The CDR3 DNA reads TGTGCCAGCAGCCTCAGGGAGGAAGAGACCCAGTACTTC. It specifies CASSLREEETQYF.

This clone was recorded once. V is TRBV3-1 (or the pseudogene TRBV3-2) and J is TRBJ1-5, with D uncertain. The germline V and J ends were trimmed by 2 bases and 9 bases, with 17 bases remaining between them. Germline V gene sequence: CDR1 LGHDT, CDR2 YNNKEL (reference sequence). The CDR3 sequence is 15 residues long. CDR3 region: CASSQSPGASGPQHF. CDR3 in DNA: TGTGCCAGCAGCCAATCCCCGGGAGCGTCCGGGCCCCAGCATTTT.

This rearrangement joins TRBV29-1 to TRBJ2-3; D perhaps matches TRBD2 (5 bases). Per germline, CDR1 SQVTM and CDR2 ANQGSEA. Between the trimmed V and J ends, which lost 2 bases and 5 bases, there was a span of 8 bases. The CDR3 loop spans 12 amino acids. CDR3: CSVEHAGDTQYF. In DNA form, the CDR3 reads TGCAGCGTTGAACATGCGGGAGATACGCAGTATTTT.

The chain carries TRBV13 and TRBJ1-2, with 8 bases lining up with TRBD1. The CDR3 extends over 16 amino acids. CDR1 is PRHDT and CDR2 is FYEKMQ in the germline V gene (reference sequence). The V and J ends lost 5 bases and 0 bases, in that order; junction bases with no gene match: 8. CDR3 residues: CASSLGTGQTNYGYTF. For the CDR3, the DNA is TGTGCCAGCAGCCTTGGGACAGGCCAGACTAACTATGGCTACACCTTC.

The chain carries TRBV11-3 and TRBJ2-1; weak D call: TRBD2 (6 bases). Trimming cost V 0 bases and J 9 bases, with 21 bases left between them. Germline V gene sequence: CDR1 SGHNT, CDR2 YENEEA. There are 17 residues in the CDR3. In DNA, the CDR3 is TGTGCCAGCAGCTTAGATGGGGGGACCCGAAGTCTTGGTGAGCAGTTCTTC. This encodes CASSLDGGTRSLGEQFF.

CDR3: CSVPNPRRTFYNEQFF. The CDR3 DNA reads as TGCAGCGTTCCCAACCCCCGGAGGACCTTTTACAATGAGCAGTTCTTC. The chain is built from TRBV29-1 and TRBJ2-1; TRBD2 might be the D (5 bases). V lost 5 bases and J 4 bases, leaving 21 bases between the germline ends. Germline loops: CDR1 SQVTM, CDR2 ANQGSEA. This CDR3 contains 16 residues.

This clone was seen a single time. The sample holds other DNA sequences that translate to the same CDR3. The CDR3 reads CASSLGGGSYNEQFF. The DNA for the CDR3 is TGTGCCAGCAGCTTGGGCGGGGGTTCCTACAATGAGCAGTTCTTC. The chain uses TRBV5-4 and TRBJ2-1; 7 bases align to TRBD2. The length of the CDR3 is 15 residues. Germline V gene sequence: CDR1 SGHNT, CDR2 YYREEE (reference sequence). Trimming took 0 bases from V and 1 from J; bases not matched to a gene: 1.